These 18 T cell receptor beta chains came from one sample sequenced in a study of shared clonotypes between healthy human individuals. Repertoires were generated with immunoSEQ multiplex PCR, while TCRdb's copy carries only in-frame clones and drops some. The sample gives fewer than 700,000 clones, approximately 96% of which show up once; about 0.11% is in the top ten. Terminally differentiated effector memory CD45RA+ cells were excluded from the naive CD8 cells, which were CD45RO-negative and positively selected for CCR7. The sample consisted of naive CD8+ T cells sorted from blood. The origin of the receptors is a woman in her thirties in good health.

The rearrangement joins TRBV6-1 to TRBJ2-7; either TRBD1 or TRBD2 may supply D (5 bases each). The germline CDR1 and CDR2 sequences are MNHNS and SASEGT. CDR3 length: 17 residues. With 4 bases removed from V and 2 bases from J, the gap between germline ends came to 21 bases. Here the CDR3 DNA reads TGTGCCAGCAGTGCTAAGATAGGGTACGGGACCCCCTACGAGCAGTACTTC. It specifies CASSAKIGYGTPYEQYF.

This chain connects TRBV10-3 to TRBJ2-7, with TRBD1 identical over 10 bases. With V trimmed by 3 bases and J by 4 bases, 6 bases remained unmatched. This CDR3 spans 15 amino acids. CDR1 and CDR2 from the germline V gene are ENHRY and SYGVKD. The CDR3, as DNA: TGTGCCATCAGTGACGACAGGGGGCGCTTGTACGAGCAGTACTTC. Its translation is CAISDDRGRLYEQYF.

Details on this clone: Other DNA sequences in the sample encode the same CDR3. The chain employs TRBV7-9 and TRBJ2-7, with no clear D. The CDR3 contains 12 residues. Germline V gene lookup returns CDR1 SEHNR and CDR2 FQNEAQ (reference sequence). Trimming left V 2 bases short and J 3 bases short, with 5 bases between. The CDR3 DNA reads TGTGCCAGCAGCTTAAGTGGCTACGAGCAGTACTTC. Translation: CASSLSGYEQYF.

V gene TRBV6-6 combines with J gene TRBJ1-2, with D unclear. V lost 2 bases and J 6 bases, leaving 13 bases between the germline ends. CDR1 is MNHNY, CDR2 SVGAGI, per germline (reference sequence). The CDR3 sequence is 14 residues long. The CDR3 DNA sequence: TGTGCCAGCAGTTACGTCGGGGAGAAAGATGGCTACACCTTC. Translating gives CASSYVGEKDGYTF.

J is TRBJ2-5 and V is TRBV7-9, with D possibly being TRBD2 (5 bases). The last part of the DNA fits TRBJ2-7 better; the J call may be wrong. From germline, CDR1 is SEHNR and CDR2 FQNEAQ (reference sequence). This CDR3 contains 14 residues. The CDR3 sequence is CASSLATTDYEQYF. The CDR3 bases are TGTGCCAGCAGCTTAGCGACTACGGATTACGAGCAGTACTTC.

The genes are TRBV27 and TRBJ2-7; a possible D gene is TRBD2 (6 bases). CDR1 is MNHEY, CDR2 SMNVEV, per germline (reference sequence). This CDR3 contains 13 residues. V gave up 8 bases and J gave up 3 bases, with 14 bases separating them. The DNA for the CDR3 is TGTGCCAGCGCGGGGCAGGGACTCTACGAGCAGTACTTC. Its translation: CASAGQGLYEQYF.

This chain joins TRBV29-1 and TRBJ2-5, with TRBD1 identical over 8 bases. Matching the DNA end better, TRBJ2-7 makes the J call doubtful. Per germline, CDR1 SQVTM and CDR2 ANQGSEA. The CDR3 runs 13 residues. CDR3 in amino acids: CSAGTGVSYEQYF. The DNA for the CDR3 is TGCAGCGCCGGGACAGGCGTATCCTACGAGCAGTACTTC.

This sequence joins TRBV5-5 and TRBJ2-7; a weak D match, TRBD2 (5 bases). CDR1 is SGHKS, CDR2 YYEKEE, per germline (reference sequence). V shed 1 base and J shed 4 bases, with 9 bases lying between them. The CDR3 sequence is 13 residues long. The CDR3 protein is CASSLIREYEQYF. The CDR3, as DNA: TGTGCCAGCAGCTTGATTAGGGAGTACGAGCAGTACTTC.

The rearrangement uses TRBV7-9 and TRBJ1-2; 7 bases match TRBD1. The CDR3 is made up of 14 amino acids. Losses at the gene ends were 5 bases for V and 6 bases for J; bases not matched to a gene: 9. Germline CDR1 SEHNR, CDR2 FQNEAQ (reference sequence). In DNA form, the CDR3 reads TGTGCCAGCAGCCCCCCGGGACAGTTAGATGGCTACACCTTC. Its translation is CASSPPGQLDGYTF.

This rearrangement joins TRBV13 to TRBJ2-5; 10 nucleotides line up with TRBD2. The CDR3 loop spans 16 amino acids. Looked up from germline, CDR1 is PRHDT and CDR2 is FYEKMQ (reference sequence). With V trimmed by 5 bases and J by 5 bases, 11 bases remained unmatched. CDR3 sequence reads: CASSPRGAGGPETQYF. DNA for the CDR3: TGTGCCAGCAGCCCCCGGGGAGCGGGAGGGCCGGAGACCCAGTACTTC.

Comment on this clone: This specimen includes other DNA sequences encoding the same CDR3. The chain joins TRBV7-9 to TRBJ1-1, with 9 bases aligning to TRBD1. The CDR3 extends over 15 amino acids. With V trimmed by 4 bases and J by 1 base, 4 bases remained unmatched. Germline V gives CDR1 SEHNR, CDR2 FQNEAQ (reference sequence). The CDR3 sequence: CASSYSGQGNTEAFF. The CDR3 DNA sequence: TGTGCCAGCAGCTACTCGGGACAGGGGAACACTGAAGCTTTCTTT.

The chain uses TRBV19 and TRBJ2-1; 9 bases map to TRBD2. CDR1 LNHDA and CDR2 SQIVND come from the germline V gene (reference sequence). V shed 5 bases, J shed 7 bases, and the junction held 3 bases outside the gene matches. CDR3 length: 13 amino acids. The chain's CDR3 is CASSLAGDNEQFF. The CDR3 coding sequence is TGTGCCAGTAGTTTAGCGGGAGATAATGAGCAGTTCTTC.

The chain employs TRBV5-1 and TRBJ2-3; TRBD2 aligns across 7 bases. The V segment lost 4 bases and the J segment 8 bases; nucleotides outside the gene matches: 7. Germline lookup yields CDR1 SGHRS and CDR2 YFSETQ. The CDR3 contains 13 residues. The CDR3 DNA is TGCGCCAGCAGCCAGGCGCGGGGGTCTACGCAGTATTTT. Translating gives CASSQARGSTQYF.

This chain joins TRBV9 and TRBJ2-7, with unresolved D. CDR1 is SGDLS and CDR2 is YYNGEE in the germline V gene. V lost 0 bases and J 3 bases, leaving 10 bases between the germline ends. The CDR3 totals 14 residues. CDR3 DNA: TGTGCCAGCAGCGTAGATGTCCTGGGCTACGAGCAGTACTTC. Amino acids: CASSVDVLGYEQYF. Using reference TRBV9 and TRBJ2-7 for the parts outside the CDR3, the full variable domain is DSGVTQTPKHLITATGQRVTLRCSPRSGDLSVYWYQQSLDQGLQFLIQYYNGEERAKGNILERFSAQQFPDLHSELNLSSLELGDSALYFCASSVDVLGYEQYFGPGTRLTVT.

This clone was detected only once. The V gene is TRBV2, the J gene TRBJ2-7, with 8 bases matching TRBD1. The germline V gene has CDR1 SNHLY and CDR2 FYNNEI. This CDR3 comprises 13 residues. V trimming: 8 bases; J trimming: 6 bases; junction bases outside the gene matches: 9. The CDR3 coding sequence is TGTGCCAGCGCCTGGGGACAGGAGGTCGAGCAGTACTTC. Translating it yields CASAWGQEVEQYF.

The chain combines TRBV20-1 with TRBJ1-1; D call uncertain. In germline, CDR1 is DFQATT, CDR2 SNEGSKA (reference sequence). The CDR3 is made up of 11 amino acids. Trimming removed 6 bases from V and 7 bases from J, with 12 bases in between. Here the CDR3 DNA reads TGCAGTGCGCGGACGGGGTTTGAAGCTTTCTTT. Translation gives CSARTGFEAFF.

This chain connects TRBV11-2 to TRBJ2-7; 7 bases line up with TRBD2. Germline values: CDR1 SGHAT, CDR2 FQNNGV. The ends lost 8 bases at V and 5 bases at J; junction bases unmatched: 12. The CDR3 has 14 amino acids. The CDR3 spells CASPRGGGGDEQYF. The CDR3 DNA reads as TGTGCCAGCCCGCGCGGGGGAGGCGGCGACGAGCAGTACTTC.

A few counts support this clone. The chain carries TRBV6-6 and TRBJ1-2; D gene ambiguous. V was trimmed by 2 bases and J by 13 bases, leaving 14 bases between them. CDR1 is MNHNY, CDR2 SVGAGI, per germline (reference sequence). The CDR3 contains 12 residues. The CDR3 nucleotides are TGTGCCAGCAGTTACGGGGAGGGCGAGACCACCTTC. This translates into CASSYGEGETTF.